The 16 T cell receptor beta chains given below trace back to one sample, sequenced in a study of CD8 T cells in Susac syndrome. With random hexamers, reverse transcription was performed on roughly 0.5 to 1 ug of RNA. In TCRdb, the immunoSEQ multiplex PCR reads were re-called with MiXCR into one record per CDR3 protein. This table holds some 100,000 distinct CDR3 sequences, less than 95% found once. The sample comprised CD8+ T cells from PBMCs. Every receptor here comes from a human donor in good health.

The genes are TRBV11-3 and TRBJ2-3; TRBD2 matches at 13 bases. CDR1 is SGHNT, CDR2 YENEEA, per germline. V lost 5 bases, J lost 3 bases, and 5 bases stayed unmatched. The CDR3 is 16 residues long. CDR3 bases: TGTGCCAGCAGCCCTGGGACTAGCGGGGTGACAGATACGCAGTATTTT. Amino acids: CASSPGTSGVTDTQYF.

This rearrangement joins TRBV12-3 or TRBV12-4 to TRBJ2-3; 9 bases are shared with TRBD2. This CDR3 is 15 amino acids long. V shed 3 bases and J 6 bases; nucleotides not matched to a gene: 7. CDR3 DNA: TGTGCCAGCAGTTTGAATGCGGGGGGGAAGGATACGCAGTATTTT. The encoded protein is CASSLNAGGKDTQYF.

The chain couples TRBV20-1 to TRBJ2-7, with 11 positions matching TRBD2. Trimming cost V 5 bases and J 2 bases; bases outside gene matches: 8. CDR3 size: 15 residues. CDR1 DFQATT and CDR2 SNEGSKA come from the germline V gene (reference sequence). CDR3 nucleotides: TGCAGTGCTCCCGGTGGTAGCGGGGGGGCCTACGAGCAGTACTTC. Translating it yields CSAPGGSGGAYEQYF.

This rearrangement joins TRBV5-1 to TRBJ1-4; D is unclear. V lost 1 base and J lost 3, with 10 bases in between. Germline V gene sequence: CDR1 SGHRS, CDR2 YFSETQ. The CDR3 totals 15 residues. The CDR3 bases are TGCGCCAGCAGCTTGTACGCCGCCGCTAATGAAAAACTGTTTTTT. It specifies CASSLYAAANEKLFF.

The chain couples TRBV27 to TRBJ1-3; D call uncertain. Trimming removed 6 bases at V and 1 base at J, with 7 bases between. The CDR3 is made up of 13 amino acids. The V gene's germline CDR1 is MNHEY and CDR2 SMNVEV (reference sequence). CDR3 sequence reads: CASRGMSGNTIYF. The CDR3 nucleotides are TGTGCCAGCAGGGGGATGTCTGGAAACACCATATATTTT.

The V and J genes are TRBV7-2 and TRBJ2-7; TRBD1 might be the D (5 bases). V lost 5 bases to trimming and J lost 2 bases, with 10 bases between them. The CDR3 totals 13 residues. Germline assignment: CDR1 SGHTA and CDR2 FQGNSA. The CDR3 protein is CASSAQAPYEQYF. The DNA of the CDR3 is TGTGCCAGCAGCGCACAGGCTCCCTACGAGCAGTACTTC.

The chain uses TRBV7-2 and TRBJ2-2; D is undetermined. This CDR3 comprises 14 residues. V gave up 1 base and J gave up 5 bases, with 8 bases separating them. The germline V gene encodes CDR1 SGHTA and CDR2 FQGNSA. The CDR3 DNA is TGTGCCAGCAGCTTAGAGTGGGCTACCGGGGAGCTGTTTTTT. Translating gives CASSLEWATGELFF.

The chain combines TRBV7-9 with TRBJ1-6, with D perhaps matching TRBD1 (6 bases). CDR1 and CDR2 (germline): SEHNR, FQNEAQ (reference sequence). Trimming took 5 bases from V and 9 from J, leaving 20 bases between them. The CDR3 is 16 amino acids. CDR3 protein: CASSLQGGIVISPLHF. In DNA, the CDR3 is TGTGCCAGCAGCCTACAGGGTGGTATTGTTATTTCACCCCTCCACTTT.

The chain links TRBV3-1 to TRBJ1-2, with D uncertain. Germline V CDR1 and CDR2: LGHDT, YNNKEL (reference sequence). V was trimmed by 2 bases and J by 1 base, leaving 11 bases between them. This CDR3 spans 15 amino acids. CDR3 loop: CASSQPGKNNYGYTF. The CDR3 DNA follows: TGTGCCAGCAGCCAACCGGGAAAGAATAACTATGGCTACACCTTC.

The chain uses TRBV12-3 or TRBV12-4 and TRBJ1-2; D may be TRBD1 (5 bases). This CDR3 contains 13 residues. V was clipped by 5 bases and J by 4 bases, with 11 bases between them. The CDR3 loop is CASSRGTAYGYTF. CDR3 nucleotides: TGTGCCAGCAGTCGTGGGACGGCCTATGGCTACACCTTC.

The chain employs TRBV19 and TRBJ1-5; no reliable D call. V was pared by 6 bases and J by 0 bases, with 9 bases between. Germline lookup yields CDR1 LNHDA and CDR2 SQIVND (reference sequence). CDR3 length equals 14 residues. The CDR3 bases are TGTGCCAGTAGCAGCAAATATAGCAATCAGCCCCAGCATTTT. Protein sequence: CASSSKYSNQPQHF.

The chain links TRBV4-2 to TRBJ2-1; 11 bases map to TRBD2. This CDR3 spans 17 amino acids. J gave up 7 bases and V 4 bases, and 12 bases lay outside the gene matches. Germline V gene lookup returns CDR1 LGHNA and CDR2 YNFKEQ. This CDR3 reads CASSLDTMRLAGNEQFF. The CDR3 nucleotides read TGTGCCAGCAGCCTGGACACAATGCGACTAGCGGGAAATGAGCAGTTCTTC.

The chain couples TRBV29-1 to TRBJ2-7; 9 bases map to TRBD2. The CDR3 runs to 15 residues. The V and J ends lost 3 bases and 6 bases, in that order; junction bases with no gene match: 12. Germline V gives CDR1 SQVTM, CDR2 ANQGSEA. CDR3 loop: CSVDAVGREGREQYF. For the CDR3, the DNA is TGCAGCGTTGACGCTGTTGGGCGGGAGGGGCGCGAGCAGTACTTC.

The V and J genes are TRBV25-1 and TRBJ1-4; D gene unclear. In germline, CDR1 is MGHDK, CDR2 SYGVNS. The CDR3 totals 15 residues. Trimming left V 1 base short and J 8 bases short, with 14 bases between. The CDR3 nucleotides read TGTGCCAGCAGTGAATTTGAAGGGCCCTCCGAAAAACTGTTTTTT. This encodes CASSEFEGPSEKLFF. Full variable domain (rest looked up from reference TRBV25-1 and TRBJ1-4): EADIYQTPRYLVIGTGKKITLECSQTMGHDKMYWYQQDPGMELHLIHYSYGVNSTEKGDLSSESTVSRIRTEHFPLTLESARPSHTSQYLCASSEFEGPSEKLFFGSGTQLSVL.

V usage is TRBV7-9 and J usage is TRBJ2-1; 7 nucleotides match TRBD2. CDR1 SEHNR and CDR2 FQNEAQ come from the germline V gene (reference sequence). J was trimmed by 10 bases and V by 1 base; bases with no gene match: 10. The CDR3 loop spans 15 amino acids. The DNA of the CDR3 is TGTGCCAGCAGCTTAGAGCGGGACCCCCTCAGGGAGCAGTTCTTC. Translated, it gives CASSLERDPLREQFF.

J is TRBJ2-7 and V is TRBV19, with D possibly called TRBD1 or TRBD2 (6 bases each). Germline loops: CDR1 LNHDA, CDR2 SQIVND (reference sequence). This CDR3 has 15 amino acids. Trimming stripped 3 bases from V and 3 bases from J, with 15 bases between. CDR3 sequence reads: CASSMRGDINYEQYF. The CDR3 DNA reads TGTGCCAGTAGTATGAGGGGGGATATCAACTACGAGCAGTACTTC.